This T cell receptor (beta chain) was recovered during a study of cytomegalovirus exposure and HLA in healthy donors. Study overall: The 90 to 150 validation repertoires were produced on the same platform as the roughly 720 repertoires of the first cohort. This was reported in a later analysis.

Notes on the study in general: The CMV antigen specificity of a few CMV-associated chains was confirmed through in vitro analysis. Clusters of TCRs from the first cohort tended to co-occur in the roughly 120 validation repertoires (as a later analysis found).

With respect to this clone: Its target is not known.

The table came from immunoSEQ multiplex PCR; TCRdb's copy has only in-frame clones and leaves some out. The sample includes 120,000 or so clones, roughly 90% of them seen just once. These donors were members of the 120-subject validation cohort, a group separate from the approximately 700-subject first cohort. Germline V lookup: CDR1 SGHRS, CDR2 YFSETQ. The CDR3 covers 14 residues. V was clipped by 3 bases and J by 8 bases; unmatched bases: 6. The chain combines TRBV5-1 with TRBJ2-1; 9 bases are a match to TRBD2. Sequenced sample: PBMCs. The source of this sequence is a man younger than 40 in good health and CMV-seronegative. The chain's CDR3 is CASSWGAGGDEQFF. CDR3 coding DNA: TGCGCCAGCAGCTGGGGTGCGGGAGGGGATGAGCAGTTCTTC.